This TCR beta chain originates from a study of graft-versus-host responses after intestinal transplantation. Study at large: All recipients were given anti-thymocyte globulin induction, and tacrolimus and steroids were then administered for about three years.

Turning to this clone: Its antigen is unknown.

Study-level results: Association was observed between peak circulating GvH clone levels and early post-transplant HvG declines. The recipient marrow held GvH clones, and some of them showed up first in ileum or blood.

Assay: immunoSEQ multiplex PCR; the TCRdb copy retains only in-frame clones and omits some. The table lists tens of thousands of clones, about 92% of them singletons, with 0.6% to 0.75% in the top ten. The CDR3 totals 12 residues. The germline CDR1 and CDR2 sequences are SGHAT and FQNNGV. V lost 4 bases and J lost 3, with 7 bases in between. The rearrangement uses TRBV11-2 and TRBJ2-7, with unresolved D. This clonotype was obtained from a human patient who received an intestinal transplant, so some T cells may come from the graft donor. Source: PBMCs, taken about 70 days after intestinal transplant. Written as DNA, the CDR3 is TGTGCCAGCAGCTCCTTAAGCTACGAGCAGTACTTC. This sequence encodes CASSSLSYEQYF.